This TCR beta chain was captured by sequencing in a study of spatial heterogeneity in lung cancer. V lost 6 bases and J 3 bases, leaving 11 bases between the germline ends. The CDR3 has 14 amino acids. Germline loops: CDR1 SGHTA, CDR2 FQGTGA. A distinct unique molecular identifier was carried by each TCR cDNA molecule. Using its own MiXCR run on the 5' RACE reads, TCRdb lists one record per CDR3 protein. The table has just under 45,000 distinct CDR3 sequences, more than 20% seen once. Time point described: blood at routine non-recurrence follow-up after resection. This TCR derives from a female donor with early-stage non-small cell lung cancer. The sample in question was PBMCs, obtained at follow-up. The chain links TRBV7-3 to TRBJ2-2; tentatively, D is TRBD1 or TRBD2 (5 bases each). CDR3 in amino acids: CASSRDPYTGELFF. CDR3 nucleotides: TGTGCCAGCAGTCGGGACCCTTACACCGGGGAGCTGTTTTTT.